The following is a T cell receptor (beta chain) sequence with its context. This specimen belongs to a study of PD-1 blockade in classical Hodgkin lymphoma. Each and every patient relapsed after autologous stem cell transplantation, and patients got differing brentuximab vedotin exposure. This CDR3 has 12 amino acids. Germline V CDR1 and CDR2: MNHEY, SVGAGI. V lost 9 bases and J 2 bases, leaving 10 bases between the germline ends. TCRdb's table, derived via immunoSEQ multiplex PCR, lists solely in-frame clones and lacks some. Of around 150,000 clones in the sample, 78% were seen once. This sequence originates from a human donor with classical Hodgkin lymphoma. The chain has TRBV6-5 and TRBJ1-2, with D possibly matching TRBD1 (5 bases). Sample: peripheral blood mononuclear cells (PBMCs), taken before the second cycle of nivolumab. CDR3 sequence: CASKGLNYGYTF. For the CDR3, the DNA is TGTGCCAGTAAGGGGCTCAACTATGGCTACACCTTC.